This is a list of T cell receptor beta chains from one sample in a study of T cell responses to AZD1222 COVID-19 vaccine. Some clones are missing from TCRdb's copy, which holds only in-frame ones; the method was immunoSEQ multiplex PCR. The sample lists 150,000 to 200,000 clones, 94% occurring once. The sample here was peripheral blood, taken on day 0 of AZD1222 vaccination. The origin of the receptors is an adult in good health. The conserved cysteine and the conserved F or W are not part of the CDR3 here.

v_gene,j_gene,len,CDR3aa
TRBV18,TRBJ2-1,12,ASSPARSYNEQF
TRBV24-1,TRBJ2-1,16,ATSVVGTSGAAYNEQF
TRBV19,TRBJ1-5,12,ASSWGGPSQPQH
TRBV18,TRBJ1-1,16,ASSPLQQGAIRATEAF
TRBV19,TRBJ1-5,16,ASSMSRGTGNSNQPQH
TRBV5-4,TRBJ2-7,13,ASSRDRFPPYEQY
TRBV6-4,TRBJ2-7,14,ASSDPPWSPGYEQY
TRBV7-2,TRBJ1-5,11,ASSLVVGQPQH
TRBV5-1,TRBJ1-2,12,ASSPETGLEGYT
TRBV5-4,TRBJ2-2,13,ASSLDAQNTGELF
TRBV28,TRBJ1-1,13,ASSPQKGALTEAF
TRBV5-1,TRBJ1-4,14,ASSLVGAGTNEKLF
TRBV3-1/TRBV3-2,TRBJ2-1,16,ASSQVSGLAGSYNEQF